This T cell receptor (beta chain) was identified during a study of tumor and adjacent non-tumor tissue in lung cancer (dated by TCRdb to the late 2010s). Describing the broader study: By cancer type, the cohort comprised approximately twelve adenocarcinoma patients, a couple of squamous cell carcinoma patients and 1 small cell lung cancer patient. Bulk TCRbeta repertoires were compared between lung tumor tissue and matched distant non-tumor lung tissue obtained from fewer than 18 lung cancer patients. Around 30 paired specimens, one tumor and one normal lung sample per patient, were profiled by TCRbeta CDR3 sequencing. Sequencing generated a total of roughly 130 million productive TCRbeta reads, averaging roughly 4.2 million reads per sample. Among the approximately 15 patients, ages ranged from roughly 31 to 85 years, about 10 were men and 5 were women, and disease was TNM stage I to III.

Bulk unsorted tissue served as the source for RNA extraction, and RNA quality was assessed using a NanoDrop ND-1000 and an Agilent 2100. The donors were newly diagnosed lung cancer patients admitted for thoracic surgery in China from August to November 2014 who had not received prior chemotherapy. The study excluded patients who had received radiotherapy or chemotherapy before or who had another cancer at the same time. Surgical tissue pieces of roughly 1-2 cm3 were preserved in RNAlater solution and stored at -80 °C until use. Library preparation was by multiplex PCR. Sequencing used an Illumina HiSeq 2500. Following protocols modified from ARM-PCR, the researchers constructed TCRbeta libraries through three rounds of nested PCR with primers (Table S4). Before sequencing, PCR products of 200-500 bp were excised from the gel and purified with the QIAquick gel extraction kit. Turning to the authors' computational methods: Reads were cleaned using Trimmomatic, were merged into complete CDR3 sequences using FLASH, and were assigned to V(D)J germline segments using MiTCR. VDJtools was used to compute clonal diversity as the inverse Simpson's index. A read counted as productive if the sequence was in-frame and lacked a premature stop codon. The public reads were reanalyzed by TCRdb: fastp trimming at Q25, MiXCR alignment, in-frame beta chains only. All rows with the same CDR3 protein become a single entry with the most common DNA and genes. The V and J calls follow TCRdb's processing rather than the paper's. This sample gives fewer than 120,000 distinct CDR3 sequences in total; over 75% of them show up just once. The ten largest account for approximately 22% of the sample.

Concerning this clonotype: Its target antigen remains unknown. At one end, the junction sequence differs from germline, possibly due to a read error.

CDR1 and CDR2 (MNHEY, SVGAGI) derive from the germline V gene. Inclusive of the bounding cysteine and phenylalanine, the CDR3 is 13 residues long. Only the CDR3 DNA stays, 39 bases, in frame from base 1. Findings and caveats that apply to the study as a whole: TCR diversity was significantly higher in younger patients, and higher tumor TCR diversity was associated with shorter overall and disease-free survival. Only 15 or so patients were included in the cohort, and the need for larger samples and more detailed clinical data was noted by the authors. Because peripheral blood was not sequenced, the blood TCRbeta repertoires of the lung cancer patients in the study went unexamined. A significantly larger cumulative share of the repertoire was made up by the top 100 clones in normal lung than in tumor tissue. TCR diversity (inverse Simpson) was significantly higher in tumor than in normal lung tissue (431.37 vs 166.20, P = 0.0075, Mann-Whitney U test). Neither the sequencing platform nor unique molecular identifiers are named or mentioned anywhere in the methods.

The TCR comes from a man between 65 and 79 years old with non-small cell lung cancer. The chain is made from TRBV6-5 and TRBJ2-5; the D gene could be TRBD1 or TRBD2, each one agreeing over 6 bases. Sequences were obtained from lung tumor tissue. The CDR3 region reads CVSWGDIQETQYF. The DNA sequence is as follows: TGTGTCAGCTGGGGGGACATCCAAGAGACCCAATACTTC.